The next 27 T cell receptor beta chains were all read from a single sample in a study of blood T cell repertoires in COVID-19. Produced via immunoSEQ multiplex PCR; TCRdb's table is partial and in-frame only. The table records 140,000 to 150,000 clones, approximately 90% of them present only once. The material sequenced was peripheral blood. These receptors were collected from a woman aged 50 to 60 with active or convalescent COVID-19.

V and J are TRBV2 and TRBJ2-7; a possible D gene is TRBD1 (6 bases). The germline V gene encodes CDR1 SNHLY and CDR2 FYNNEI. The CDR3 sequence is 14 residues long. The ends were cut back, 7 bases at V and 0 bases at J, with 13 bases in the middle. This chain's CDR3 is CASTLGTISYEQYF. The CDR3, as DNA: TGTGCCAGCACCCTCGGGACAATCTCCTACGAGCAGTACTTC.

This rearrangement joins TRBV7-2 to TRBJ2-5; no firm D call. Germline V lookup: CDR1 SGHTA, CDR2 FQGNSA. This CDR3 has 13 residues. V dropped 4 bases and J dropped 3 bases, with 9 bases sitting between them. CDR3 bases: TGTGCCAGCAGCTCCGCTATAAAAGAGACCCAGTACTTC. This translates into CASSSAIKETQYF.

This clone occurred a few times. The genes are TRBV2 and TRBJ1-1; D is perhaps TRBD1 (6 bases). In germline, CDR1 is SNHLY, CDR2 FYNNEI. The CDR3 is 12 residues long. Trimming took 6 bases from V and 7 from J, leaving 12 bases between them. The CDR3 region is CASSQDSLEAFF. CDR3 coding DNA: TGTGCCAGCAGCCAGGACAGCCTTGAAGCTTTCTTT.

The chain joins TRBV12-3 or TRBV12-4 to TRBJ2-2; D gene uncertain. The V end lost 7 bases, the J end lost 4 bases, and 4 bases lay between the germline ends. The CDR3 sequence is 11 residues long. CDR3 sequence reads: CASTSTGELFF. In DNA form, the CDR3 reads TGTGCCAGCACTTCCACCGGGGAGCTGTTTTTT.

The genes are TRBV2 and TRBJ1-4; D not resolved. Trimming pared 5 bases from V and 4 bases from J, leaving 14 bases between. CDR3 size: 15 residues. The germline CDR1 and CDR2 sequences are SNHLY and FYNNEI. The CDR3 loop reads CASSTLGVGNEKLFF. The CDR3 DNA is TGTGCCAGCAGTACCTTGGGAGTGGGTAATGAAAAACTGTTTTTT.

V and J are TRBV9 and TRBJ2-1; 7 nucleotides line up with TRBD2. Germline V gene lookup returns CDR1 SGDLS and CDR2 YYNGEE. V shed 4 bases and J 6 bases; nucleotides not matched to a gene: 16. The CDR3 has 17 amino acids. CDR3 loop: CASSSRRNRAGINEQFF. CDR3 coding DNA: TGTGCCAGCAGCTCAAGGAGGAACCGAGCGGGGATCAATGAGCAGTTCTTC.

The chain couples TRBV4-2 to TRBJ2-2, with no clear D. The V gene lost 1 base and the J gene lost 3 bases, with 9 bases spanning the gap. This CDR3 is 15 amino acids long. From germline, CDR1 is LGHNA and CDR2 YNFKEQ. Written as DNA, the CDR3 is TGTGCCAGCAGCCAAGCAGTTAGCTACACCGGGGAGCTGTTTTTT. It encodes CASSQAVSYTGELFF.

The chain has TRBV27 and TRBJ2-3, with TRBD2 identical over 10 bases. CDR1 and CDR2 (germline): MNHEY, SMNVEV (reference sequence). The length of the CDR3 is 14 residues. Trimming cost V 4 bases and J 6 bases; bases outside gene matches: 4. The CDR3 loop is CASSSGTSVDTQYF. CDR3 nucleotide sequence: TGTGCCAGCAGTTCCGGGACTAGCGTGGATACGCAGTATTTT.

The chain is built from TRBV6-5 and TRBJ2-3, with TRBD2 matching over 7 bases. Germline values: CDR1 MNHEY, CDR2 SVGAGI. CDR3 length equals 15 residues. The V and J ends lost 6 bases and 1 base, in that order; junction bases with no gene match: 7. CDR3 residues: CASSRAGAGTDTQYF. CDR3 nucleotide sequence: TGTGCCAGCAGCAGGGCGGGAGCGGGCACAGATACGCAGTATTTT.

This clone was counted a single time. CDR3 in amino acids: CASSLTVQQPQHF. The CDR3 region has the DNA TGTGCCAGCAGCCTTACAGTACAACAGCCCCAGCATTTT. The V and J genes are TRBV28 and TRBJ1-5; D uncertain. The CDR3 has 13 amino acids. CDR1 MDHEN and CDR2 SYDVKM come from the germline V gene. Trimming took off 6 bases at V and 7 bases at J, with 13 bases between the two ends. The complete variable domain, with remaining parts taken from reference TRBV28 and TRBJ1-5, reads DVKVTQSSRYLVKRTGEKVFLECVQDMDHENMFWYRQDPGLGLRLIYFSYDVKMKEKGDIPEGYSVSREKKERFSLILESASTNQTSMYLCASSLTVQQPQHFGDGTRLSIL.

This chain connects TRBV5-4 to TRBJ2-3; D gene uncertain. Germline V CDR1 and CDR2: SGHNT, YYREEE (reference sequence). The CDR3 covers 16 residues. Trimming took 0 bases from V and 1 from J, leaving 12 bases between them. CDR3 region: CASSLVPRAGTDTQYF. The DNA of the CDR3 is TGTGCCAGCAGCTTGGTCCCTCGTGCGGGCACAGATACGCAGTATTTT.

This chain links TRBV6-2 or TRBV6-3 with TRBJ2-1; D remains ambiguous. The CDR3 length is 18 residues. Germline CDR1 reads MNHEY; CDR2 reads SVGEGT. V was trimmed by 0 bases and J by 0 bases, leaving 15 bases between them. The CDR3 coding sequence is TGTGCCAGCAGTTACTCCGTGAGAGACTTTAGCTCCTACAATGAGCAGTTCTTC. Translated, it gives CASSYSVRDFSSYNEQFF.

CDR3 nucleotides: TGTGCCAGCAGCCAAGGCAGGAGACAGCCAAACAATGAGCAGTTCTTC. It yields the protein CASSQGRRQPNNEQFF. This rearrangement joins TRBV4-2 to TRBJ2-1; D possibly corresponds to TRBD1 (5 bases). Deletions cut 1 base from V and 5 bases from J, with 15 bases between. Looked up from germline, CDR1 is LGHNA and CDR2 is YNFKEQ. This CDR3 has 16 residues.

The V gene is TRBV7-9, the J gene TRBJ1-6, with D perhaps TRBD1 (5 bases). V gave up 2 bases and J gave up 0 bases, with 17 bases separating them. The CDR3 sequence is 19 residues long. Germline V CDR1 and CDR2: SEHNR, FQNEAQ (reference sequence). CDR3: CASSLLKGVRSSYNSPLHF. The CDR3 nucleotides read TGTGCCAGCAGCTTATTAAAAGGGGTCCGGAGCTCCTATAATTCACCCCTCCACTTT.

This chain connects TRBV18 to TRBJ2-7; possibly TRBD2 for D (5 bases). Germline lookup yields CDR1 KGHSH and CDR2 LQKENI. Trimming cost V 1 base and J 3 bases, with 10 bases left between them. CDR3 length: 14 amino acids. The CDR3 DNA reads TGTGCCAGCTCACCACGGTTCGGGGACTACGAGCAGTACTTC. This gives the protein CASSPRFGDYEQYF.

This chain connects TRBV5-1 to TRBJ2-3; D gene unclear. V shed 4 bases and J shed 2 bases, with 14 bases lying between them. This CDR3 contains 15 residues. Germline assignment: CDR1 SGHRS and CDR2 YFSETQ. The CDR3 reads CASSDEVGVTDTQYF. As DNA, the CDR3 is TGCGCCAGCAGCGACGAAGTGGGCGTCACAGATACGCAGTATTTT.

V is TRBV28 and J is TRBJ1-1, with TRBD1 identical over 12 bases. V shed 4 bases, J shed 8 bases, and the junction held 8 bases outside the gene matches. This CDR3 comprises 15 residues. The germline V gene has CDR1 MDHEN and CDR2 SYDVKM. The CDR3, as DNA: TGTGCCAGCAGTTCTACTGGCGGGACAGGGGGCGAAGCTTTCTTT. Its translation: CASSSTGGTGGEAFF.

The chain has TRBV27 and TRBJ1-1; maybe TRBD1 (5 bases). Germline CDR1 reads MNHEY; CDR2 reads SMNVEV (reference sequence). V was pared by 3 bases and J by 5 bases, with 16 bases between. This CDR3 comprises 15 residues. This CDR3 is CASSLRGRVGTEAFF. As DNA, the CDR3 is TGTGCCAGCAGTTTGCGGGGCAGGGTAGGGACTGAAGCTTTCTTT.

This chain links TRBV7-8 with TRBJ2-7; no clear D. The CDR3 extends over 14 amino acids. Per germline, CDR1 SGHVS and CDR2 FQNEAQ. V lost 3 bases and J lost 2, with 11 bases in between. CDR3 sequence: CASSLRPLPYEQYF. The CDR3 DNA sequence: TGTGCCAGCAGCTTGCGTCCCCTTCCCTACGAGCAGTACTTC.

CDR3 coding DNA: TGCGCCAGCAGCTTGGCCGGGGGGCTAGCGGGGGTTAAATATGAGCAGTTCTTC. Amino acids: CASSLAGGLAGVKYEQFF. The V gene is TRBV5-1, the J gene TRBJ2-1; 10 nucleotides align to TRBD2. Trimming took 0 bases from V and 8 from J; bases not matched to a gene: 14. The CDR3 loop spans 18 amino acids. Germline CDR1 reads SGHRS; CDR2 reads YFSETQ.

This clone has just a few counts. The rearrangement uses TRBV27 and TRBJ2-1; D is unresolved. The CDR3 has 12 residues. Germline lookup yields CDR1 MNHEY and CDR2 SMNVEV (reference sequence). Trimming shortened V by 5 bases and J by 1 base, and 3 bases separated the two germline ends. CDR3 DNA sequence: TGTGCCAGCAGTCCATCCTACAATGAGCAGTTCTTC. Protein sequence: CASSPSYNEQFF.

The rearrangement joins TRBV24-1 to TRBJ2-5; TRBD1 might be the D (6 bases). In germline, CDR1 is KGHDR, CDR2 SFDVKD. The CDR3 runs to 14 residues. V was clipped by 4 bases and J by 2 bases, with 10 bases between them. The CDR3 sequence: CATSDPGQQETQYF. The DNA of the CDR3 is TGTGCCACCAGTGACCCCGGACAGCAAGAGACCCAGTACTTC.

This clone came up a few times. This chain links TRBV29-1 with TRBJ2-7, with TRBD2 identical over 8 bases. CDR3 size: 13 residues. Losses at the gene ends were 3 bases for V and 5 bases for J; bases not matched to a gene: 6. CDR1 and CDR2 (germline): SQVTM, ANQGSEA. For the CDR3, the DNA is TGCAGCGTTGACCTTGCGGGAGGTAACGAGCAGTACTTC. Translation gives CSVDLAGGNEQYF.

V gene TRBV5-1 combines with J gene TRBJ1-4, with 8 nucleotides matching TRBD1. The CDR3 contains 15 residues. V lost 4 bases, J lost 4 bases, and 6 bases stayed unmatched. CDR1 is SGHRS and CDR2 is YFSETQ in the germline V gene. The CDR3: CASSRNTGGNEKLFF. The CDR3 region has the DNA TGCGCCAGCAGCCGCAACACAGGGGGTAATGAAAAACTGTTTTTT. Full variable domain (rest looked up from reference TRBV5-1 and TRBJ1-4): KAGVTQTPRYLIKTRGQQVTLSCSPISGHRSVSWYQQTPGQGLQFLFEYFSETQRNKGNFPGRFSGRQFSNSRSEMNVSTLELGDSALYLCASSRNTGGNEKLFFGSGTQLSVL.

This clone appeared a few times. The chain combines TRBV2 with TRBJ1-1; D gene unclear. V was shortened by 4 bases and J by 4 bases, with 4 bases between the two germline ends. Germline V gene sequence: CDR1 SNHLY, CDR2 FYNNEI. This CDR3 is 11 amino acids long. The CDR3 coding sequence is TGTGCCAGCAGTGCTTTCACTGAAGCTTTCTTT. Protein sequence: CASSAFTEAFF.

CDR3 sequence: CASSYSFDYQPYEQYF. The DNA of the CDR3 is TGTGCCAGCAGTTACTCATTCGACTACCAACCTTACGAGCAGTACTTC. This chain links TRBV6-2 or TRBV6-3 with TRBJ2-7, with D possibly being TRBD2 (5 bases). CDR3 length: 16 residues. The germline V gene has CDR1 MNHEY and CDR2 SVGEGT. The ends were cut back, 0 bases at V and 4 bases at J, with 16 bases in the middle.

V gene TRBV5-1 combines with J gene TRBJ1-1; possible D gene TRBD1, 5 bases. Germline V CDR1 and CDR2: SGHRS, YFSETQ. The V gene lost 2 bases and the J gene lost 3 bases, with 5 bases spanning the gap. This CDR3 region has 12 residues. The CDR3 DNA reads as TGCGCCAGCAGCTTCAGGGACACTGAAGCTTTCTTT. This translates into CASSFRDTEAFF.